The clone carrying this T cell receptor beta chain was found a few times. Antigen specificity is unknown. Patients were left out if they had other autoimmune diseases, uncontrolled infections, pregnancy or lactation. Germline V gene lookup returns CDR1 MNHEY and CDR2 SMNVEV (reference sequence). The CDR3 extends over 13 amino acids. V was clipped by 7 bases and J by 1 base, with 10 bases between them. This sample was taken from a study of Graves' ophthalmopathy and Graves' hyperthyroidism. Study in general: Pretreatment peripheral blood was obtained at initial diagnosis. Study-level results: Blood also contained most of the expanded thyroid clonotypes above 0.001 frequency.

The study amplified TCR beta CDR3 regions using RNA transcripts. RT-PCR in the first round used HTBI primers; a second-round multiplex PCR followed. TCRdb re-analysed the multiplex PCR reads in MiXCR, keeping a single row per CDR3 protein. The sample has 500,000 to 700,000 distinct CDR3 sequences, about 20% seen once; the top ten hold around 7%. The chain carries TRBV27 and TRBJ2-5; D call uncertain. The sequenced sample consisted of peripheral blood. This sequence was found in a woman aged 18-29 years with stable Graves' hyperthyroidism. Some clones in this sample may be carry-over from other donors' samples. In DNA form, the CDR3 reads TGTGCCAGCACCCCTCTGGGCCAAGAGACCCAGTACTTC. This translates into CASTPLGQETQYF.